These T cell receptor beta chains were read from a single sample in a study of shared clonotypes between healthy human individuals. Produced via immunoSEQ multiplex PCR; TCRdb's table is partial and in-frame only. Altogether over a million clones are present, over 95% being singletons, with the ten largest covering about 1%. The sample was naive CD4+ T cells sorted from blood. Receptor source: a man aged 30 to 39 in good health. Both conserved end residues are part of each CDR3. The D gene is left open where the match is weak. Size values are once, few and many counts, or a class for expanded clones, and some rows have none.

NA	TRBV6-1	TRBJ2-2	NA	CASSGMAGYTGELFF
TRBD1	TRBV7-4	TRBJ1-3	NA	CASSLGGQGKGNTIYF
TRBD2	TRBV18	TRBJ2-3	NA	CATLHGRDRTDTQYF
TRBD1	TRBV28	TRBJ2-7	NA	CASTPSGQSSYEQYF
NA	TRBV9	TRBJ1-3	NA	CASSVDPHQSSGNTIYF
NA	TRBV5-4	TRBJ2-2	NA	CASSPPPLGGVNTGELFF
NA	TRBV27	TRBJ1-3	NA	CASRGRSSGNTIYF
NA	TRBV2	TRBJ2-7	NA	CASSKGRGFGYEQYF
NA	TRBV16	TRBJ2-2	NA	CASSQIGVQNTGELFF
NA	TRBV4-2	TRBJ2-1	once	CASSFRTRNEQFF
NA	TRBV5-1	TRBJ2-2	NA	CASSRNGGINTGELFF
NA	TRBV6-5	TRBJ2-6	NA	CASKEVGANVLTF
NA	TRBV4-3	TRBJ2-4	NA	CASSQEGGDIQYF
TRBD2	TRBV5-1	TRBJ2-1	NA	CASSDSGINNEQFF
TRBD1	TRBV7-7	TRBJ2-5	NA	CASSAGQGTETQYF
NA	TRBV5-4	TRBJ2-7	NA	CASSPASSYEQYF
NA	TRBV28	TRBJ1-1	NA	CASSLTWTADWEAFF
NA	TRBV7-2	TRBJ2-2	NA	CASSLRRGDTGELFF
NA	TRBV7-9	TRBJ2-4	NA	CASSSPPQERAKNIQYF
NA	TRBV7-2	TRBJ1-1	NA	CASSLVGTVNTEAFF
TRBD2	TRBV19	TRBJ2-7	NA	CASSGTPGIEQYF
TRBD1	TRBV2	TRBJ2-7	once	CASSETGQDYEQYF
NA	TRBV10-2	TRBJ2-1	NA	CASSEWGVSSYNEQFF
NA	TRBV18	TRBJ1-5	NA	CASSPTTDSNQPQHF
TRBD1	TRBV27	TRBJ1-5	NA	CASSLLGQFNQPQHF
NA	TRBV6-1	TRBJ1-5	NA	CASSEVHQGGSNQPQHF
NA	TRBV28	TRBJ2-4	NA	CASTLPGLAKNIQYF
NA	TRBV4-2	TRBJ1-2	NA	CASSKTGVGLDGYTF
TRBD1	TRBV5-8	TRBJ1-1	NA	CASSWGDRVRTEAFF
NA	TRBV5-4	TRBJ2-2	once	CASSLQGPAGELFF
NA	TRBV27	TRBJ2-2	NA	CASSWARGANTGELFF
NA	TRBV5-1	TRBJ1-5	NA	CASSEQYRGSLNQPQHF
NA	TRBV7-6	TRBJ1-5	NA	CASSLGTEDSNQPQHF
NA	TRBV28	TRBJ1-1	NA	CASMPENTEAFF
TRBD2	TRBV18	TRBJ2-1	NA	CASSPLAGSYNEQFF
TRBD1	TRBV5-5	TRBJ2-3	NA	CASSPRQGGTDTQYF
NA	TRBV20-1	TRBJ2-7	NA	CSARSHEQYF
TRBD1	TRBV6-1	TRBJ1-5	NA	CASSNRGSNQPQHF
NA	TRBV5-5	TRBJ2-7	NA	CASSLVFRQEAYEQYF
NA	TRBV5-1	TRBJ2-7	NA	CASSLGLYEQYF
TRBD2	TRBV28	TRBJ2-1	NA	CASKVAGLAEPEQFF
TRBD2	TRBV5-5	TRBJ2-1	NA	CASFIAGVRINEQFF
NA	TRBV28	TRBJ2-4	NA	CASTAFQGIAKNIQYF
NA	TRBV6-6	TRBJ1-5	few	CASSYSSNQPQHF
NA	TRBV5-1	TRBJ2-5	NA	CASSLALRGGETQYF
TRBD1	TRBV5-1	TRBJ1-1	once	CASSHNRGQAQNTEAFF
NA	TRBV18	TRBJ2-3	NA	CASSPLQKTSTDTQYF
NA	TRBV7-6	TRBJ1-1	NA	CASSLEVNTEAFF
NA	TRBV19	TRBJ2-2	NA	CASSIKGSGELFF
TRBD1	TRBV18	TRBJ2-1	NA	CASSQGTGAENEQFF
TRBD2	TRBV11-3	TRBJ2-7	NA	CASSPGTSGSNDYEQYF
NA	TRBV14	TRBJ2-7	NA	CASSPSWYEQYF
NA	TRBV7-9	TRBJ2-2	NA	CASSLWQDSTGELFF
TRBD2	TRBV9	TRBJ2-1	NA	CASSVDLAGSYNEQFF
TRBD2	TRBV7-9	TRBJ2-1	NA	CASSSYRRSSGLYNEQFF
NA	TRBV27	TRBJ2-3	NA	CASSLSGARTDTQYF
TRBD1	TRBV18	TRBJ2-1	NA	CASSPRTGGYNEQFF
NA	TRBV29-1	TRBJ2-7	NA	CSAVKGWGDEQYF
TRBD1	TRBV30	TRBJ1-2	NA	CAWKIQGAYGYTF
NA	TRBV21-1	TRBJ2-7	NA	CASSKGSHEQYF